This note documents a single T cell receptor beta chain sequence. Its target is unknown. The sample comes from a study of T cells in tumors after PD-1 blockade. Study context: Peripheral blood samples averaged around 33,000 unique clonotypes and about 110,000 templates.

Findings and limits, study-wide: Peripheral recruitment is suggested, as some novel exhausted tumor clones were in pre-treatment blood.

The V and J ends lost 4 bases and 6 bases, in that order; junction bases with no gene match: 9. CDR3 size: 15 residues. CDR1 and CDR2 (germline): MDHEN, SYDVKM. Some clones are missing from TCRdb's copy, which holds only in-frame ones; the method was immunoSEQ multiplex PCR. The sample includes about 60,000 clones, about 74% of them seen just once. The TCR originated in a human donor with basal cell carcinoma. The source was PBMCs, collected after anti-PD-1 treatment. J is TRBJ2-3 and V is TRBV28; 8 positions match TRBD1. CDR3 nucleotide sequence: TGTGCCAGCAGTTCCCCGACAGGGGTGGGGGATACGCAGTATTTT. Its protein is CASSSPTGVGDTQYF.